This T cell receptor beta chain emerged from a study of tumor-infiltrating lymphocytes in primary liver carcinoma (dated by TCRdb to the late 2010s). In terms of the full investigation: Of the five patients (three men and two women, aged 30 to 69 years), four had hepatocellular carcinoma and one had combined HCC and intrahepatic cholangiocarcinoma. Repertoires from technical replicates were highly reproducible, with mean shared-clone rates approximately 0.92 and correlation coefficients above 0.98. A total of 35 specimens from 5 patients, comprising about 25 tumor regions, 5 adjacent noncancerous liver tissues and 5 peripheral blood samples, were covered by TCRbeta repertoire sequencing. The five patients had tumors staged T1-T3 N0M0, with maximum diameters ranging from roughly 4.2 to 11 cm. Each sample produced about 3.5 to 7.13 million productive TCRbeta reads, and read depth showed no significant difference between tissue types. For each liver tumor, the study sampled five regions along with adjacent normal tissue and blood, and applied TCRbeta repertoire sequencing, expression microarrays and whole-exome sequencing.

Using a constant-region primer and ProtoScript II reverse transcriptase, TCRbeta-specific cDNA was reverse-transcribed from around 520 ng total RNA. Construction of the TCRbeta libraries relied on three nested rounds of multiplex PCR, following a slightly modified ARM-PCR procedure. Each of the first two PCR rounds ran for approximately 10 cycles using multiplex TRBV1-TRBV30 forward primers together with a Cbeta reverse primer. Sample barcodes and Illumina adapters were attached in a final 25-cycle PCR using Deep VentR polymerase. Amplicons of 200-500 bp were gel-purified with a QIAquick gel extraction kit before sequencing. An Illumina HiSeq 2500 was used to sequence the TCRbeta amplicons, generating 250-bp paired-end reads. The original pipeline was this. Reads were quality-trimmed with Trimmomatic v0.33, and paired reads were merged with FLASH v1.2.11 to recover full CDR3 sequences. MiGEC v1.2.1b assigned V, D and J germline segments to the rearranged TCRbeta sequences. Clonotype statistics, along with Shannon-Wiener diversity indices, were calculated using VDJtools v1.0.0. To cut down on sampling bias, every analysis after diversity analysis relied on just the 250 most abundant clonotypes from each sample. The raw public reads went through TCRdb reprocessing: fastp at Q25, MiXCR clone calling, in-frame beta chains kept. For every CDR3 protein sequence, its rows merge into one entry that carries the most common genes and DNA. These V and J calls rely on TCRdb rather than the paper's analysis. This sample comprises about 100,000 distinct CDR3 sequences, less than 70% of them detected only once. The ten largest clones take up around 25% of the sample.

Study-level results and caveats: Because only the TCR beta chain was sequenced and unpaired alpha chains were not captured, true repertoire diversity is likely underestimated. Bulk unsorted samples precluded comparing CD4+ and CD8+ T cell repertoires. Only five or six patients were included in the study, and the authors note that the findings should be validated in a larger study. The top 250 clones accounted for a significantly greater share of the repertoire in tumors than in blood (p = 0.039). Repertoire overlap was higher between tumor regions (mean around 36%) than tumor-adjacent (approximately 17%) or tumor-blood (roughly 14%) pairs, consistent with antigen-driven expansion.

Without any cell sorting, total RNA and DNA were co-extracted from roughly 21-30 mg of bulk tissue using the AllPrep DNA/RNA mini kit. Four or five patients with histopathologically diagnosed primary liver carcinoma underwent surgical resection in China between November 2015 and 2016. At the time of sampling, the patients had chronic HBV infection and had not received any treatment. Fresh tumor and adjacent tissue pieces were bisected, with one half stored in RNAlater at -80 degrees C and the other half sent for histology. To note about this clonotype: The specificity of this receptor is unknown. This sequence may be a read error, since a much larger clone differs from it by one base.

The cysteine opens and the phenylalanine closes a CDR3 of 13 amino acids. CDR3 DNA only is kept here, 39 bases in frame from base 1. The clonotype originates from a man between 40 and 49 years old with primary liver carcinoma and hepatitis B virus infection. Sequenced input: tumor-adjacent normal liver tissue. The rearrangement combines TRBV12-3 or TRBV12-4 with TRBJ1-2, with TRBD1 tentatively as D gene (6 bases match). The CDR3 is CTSSLVDRSGYTF. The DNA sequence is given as TGTACCAGCAGTTTAGTCGACAGGTCTGGCTACACCTTC.